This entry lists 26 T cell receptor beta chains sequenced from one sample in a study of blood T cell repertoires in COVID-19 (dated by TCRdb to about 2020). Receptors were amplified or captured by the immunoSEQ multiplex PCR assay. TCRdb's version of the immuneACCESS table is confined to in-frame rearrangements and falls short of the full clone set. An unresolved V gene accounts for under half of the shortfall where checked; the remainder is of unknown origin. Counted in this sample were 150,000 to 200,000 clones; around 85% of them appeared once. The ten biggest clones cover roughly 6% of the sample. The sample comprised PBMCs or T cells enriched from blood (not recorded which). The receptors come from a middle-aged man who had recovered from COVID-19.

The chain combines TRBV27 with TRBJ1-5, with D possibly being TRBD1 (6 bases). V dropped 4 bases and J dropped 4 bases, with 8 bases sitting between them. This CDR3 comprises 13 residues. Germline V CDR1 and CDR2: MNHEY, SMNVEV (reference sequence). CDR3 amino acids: CASSWTVNQPQHF. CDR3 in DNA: TGTGCCAGCAGTTGGACAGTTAATCAGCCCCAGCATTTT.

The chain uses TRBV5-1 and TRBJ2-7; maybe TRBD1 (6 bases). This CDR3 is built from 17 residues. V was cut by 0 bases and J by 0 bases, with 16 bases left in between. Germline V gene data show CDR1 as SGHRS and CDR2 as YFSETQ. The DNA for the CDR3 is TGCGCCAGCAGCTTGGGGGGTGACAGGTTCTACTCCTACGAGCAGTACTTC. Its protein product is CASSLGGDRFYSYEQYF. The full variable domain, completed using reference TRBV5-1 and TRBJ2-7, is KAGVTQTPRYLIKTRGQQVTLSCSPISGHRSVSWYQQTPGQGLQFLFEYFSETQRNKGNFPGRFSGRQFSNSRSEMNVSTLELGDSALYLCASSLGGDRFYSYEQYFGPGTRLTVT.

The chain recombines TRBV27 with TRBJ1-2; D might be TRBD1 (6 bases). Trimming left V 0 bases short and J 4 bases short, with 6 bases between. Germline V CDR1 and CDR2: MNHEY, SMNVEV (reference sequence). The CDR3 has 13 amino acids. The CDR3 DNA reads TGTGCCAGCAGTTTATCGGGGGCCTATGGCTACACCTTC. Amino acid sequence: CASSLSGAYGYTF.

CDR3 protein: CASRDGGNSNQPQHF. The CDR3 region has the DNA TGTGCCAGTAGAGACGGAGGGAACAGCAATCAGCCCCAGCATTTT. The V gene is TRBV19, the J gene TRBJ1-5; D not certain. There are 15 residues in the CDR3. Germline V gene sequence: CDR1 LNHDA, CDR2 SQIVND (reference sequence). The germline V and J ends were trimmed by 6 bases and 1 base, with 13 bases remaining between them. The whole variable domain, filled in from reference TRBV19 and TRBJ1-5, reads DGGITQSPKYLFRKEGQNVTLSCEQNLNHDAMYWYRQDPGQGLRLIYYSQIVNDFQKGDIAEGYSVSREKKESFPLTVTSAQKNPTAFYLCASRDGGNSNQPQHFGDGTRLSIL.

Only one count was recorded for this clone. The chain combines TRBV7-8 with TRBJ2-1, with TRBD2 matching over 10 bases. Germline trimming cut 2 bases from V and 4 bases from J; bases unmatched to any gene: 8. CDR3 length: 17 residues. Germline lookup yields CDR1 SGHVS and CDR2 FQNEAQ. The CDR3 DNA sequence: TGTGCCAGCAGCTTATTTGGTACTAGCGGGGAGTACAATGAGCAGTTCTTC. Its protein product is CASSLFGTSGEYNEQFF.

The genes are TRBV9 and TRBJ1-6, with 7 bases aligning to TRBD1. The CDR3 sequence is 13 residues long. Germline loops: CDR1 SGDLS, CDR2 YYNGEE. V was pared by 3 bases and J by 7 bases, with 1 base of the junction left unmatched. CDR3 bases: TGTGCCAGCAGCGGGGACAGAAATTCACCCCTCCACTTT. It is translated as CASSGDRNSPLHF. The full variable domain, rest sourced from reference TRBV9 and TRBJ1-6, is DSGVTQTPKHLITATGQRVTLRCSPRSGDLSVYWYQQSLDQGLQFLIQYYNGEERAKGNILERFSAQQFPDLHSELNLSSLELGDSALYFCASSGDRNSPLHFGNGTRLTVT.

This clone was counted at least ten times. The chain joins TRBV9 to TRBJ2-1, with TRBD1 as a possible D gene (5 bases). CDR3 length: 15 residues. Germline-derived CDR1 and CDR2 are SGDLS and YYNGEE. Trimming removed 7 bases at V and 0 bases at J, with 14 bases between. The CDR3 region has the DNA TGTGCCAGCGCGGACACGCGGAGCTCCTACAATGAGCAGTTCTTC. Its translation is CASADTRSSYNEQFF.

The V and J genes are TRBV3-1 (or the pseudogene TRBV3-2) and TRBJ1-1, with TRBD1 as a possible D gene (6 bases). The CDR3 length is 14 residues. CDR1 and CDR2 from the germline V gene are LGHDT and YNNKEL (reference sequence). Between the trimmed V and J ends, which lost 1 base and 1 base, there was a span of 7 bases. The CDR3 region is CASSQGTENTEAFF. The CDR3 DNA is TGTGCCAGCAGCCAAGGGACAGAGAACACTGAAGCTTTCTTT.

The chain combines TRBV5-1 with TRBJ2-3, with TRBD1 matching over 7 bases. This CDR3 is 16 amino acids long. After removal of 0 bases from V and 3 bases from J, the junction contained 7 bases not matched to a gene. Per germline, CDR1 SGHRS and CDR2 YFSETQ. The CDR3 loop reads CASSLVPRQGTDTQYF. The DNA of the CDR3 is TGCGCCAGCAGCTTGGTACCGAGACAGGGTACAGATACGCAGTATTTT.

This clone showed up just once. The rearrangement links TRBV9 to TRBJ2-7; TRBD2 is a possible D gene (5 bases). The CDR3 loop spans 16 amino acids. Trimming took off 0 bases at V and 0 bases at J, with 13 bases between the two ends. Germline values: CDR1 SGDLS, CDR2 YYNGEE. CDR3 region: CASSVGAGLSSYEQYF. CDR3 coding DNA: TGTGCCAGCAGCGTAGGAGCTGGACTCTCCTCCTACGAGCAGTACTTC. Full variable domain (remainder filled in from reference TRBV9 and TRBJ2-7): DSGVTQTPKHLITATGQRVTLRCSPRSGDLSVYWYQQSLDQGLQFLIQYYNGEERAKGNILERFSAQQFPDLHSELNLSSLELGDSALYFCASSVGAGLSSYEQYFGPGTRLTVT.

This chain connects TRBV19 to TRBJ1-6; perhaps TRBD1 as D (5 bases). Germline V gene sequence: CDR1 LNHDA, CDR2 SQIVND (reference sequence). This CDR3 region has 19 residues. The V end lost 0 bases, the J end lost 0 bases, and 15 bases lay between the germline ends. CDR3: CASSIDSDTTSSYNSPLHF. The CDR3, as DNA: TGTGCCAGTAGTATAGACTCGGACACTACAAGCTCCTATAATTCACCCCTCCACTTT.

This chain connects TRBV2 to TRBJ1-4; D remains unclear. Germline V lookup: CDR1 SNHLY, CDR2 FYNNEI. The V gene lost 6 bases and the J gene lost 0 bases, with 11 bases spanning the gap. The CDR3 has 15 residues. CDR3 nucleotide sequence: TGTGCCAGCAGGGCGTCACGGGCAACTAATGAAAAACTGTTTTTT. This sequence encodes CASRASRATNEKLFF.

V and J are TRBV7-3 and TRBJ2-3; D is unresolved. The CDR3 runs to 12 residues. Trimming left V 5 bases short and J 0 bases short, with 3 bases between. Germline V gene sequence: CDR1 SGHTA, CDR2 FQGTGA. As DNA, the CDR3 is TGTGCCAGCAGCCCGAGCACAGATACGCAGTATTTT. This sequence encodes CASSPSTDTQYF.

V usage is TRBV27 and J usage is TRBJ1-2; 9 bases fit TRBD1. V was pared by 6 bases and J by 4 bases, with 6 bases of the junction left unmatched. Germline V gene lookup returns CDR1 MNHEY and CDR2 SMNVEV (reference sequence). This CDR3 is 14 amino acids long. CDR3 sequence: CASRDRGPFYGYTF. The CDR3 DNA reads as TGTGCCAGCAGGGACAGGGGCCCCTTCTATGGCTACACCTTC.

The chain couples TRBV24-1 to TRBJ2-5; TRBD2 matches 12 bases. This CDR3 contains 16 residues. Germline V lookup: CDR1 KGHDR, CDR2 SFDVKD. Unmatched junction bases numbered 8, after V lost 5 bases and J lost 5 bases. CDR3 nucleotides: TGTGCCACCAGTGGTAGGACTAGCGGGGTTGAGGAGACCCAGTACTTC. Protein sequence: CATSGRTSGVEETQYF.

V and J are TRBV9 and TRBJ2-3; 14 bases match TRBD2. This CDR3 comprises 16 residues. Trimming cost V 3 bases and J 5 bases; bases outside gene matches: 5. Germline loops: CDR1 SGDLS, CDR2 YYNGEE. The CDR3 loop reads CASSGGLAGVGDTQYF. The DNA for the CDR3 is TGTGCCAGCAGCGGGGGACTAGCGGGAGTTGGAGATACGCAGTATTTT.

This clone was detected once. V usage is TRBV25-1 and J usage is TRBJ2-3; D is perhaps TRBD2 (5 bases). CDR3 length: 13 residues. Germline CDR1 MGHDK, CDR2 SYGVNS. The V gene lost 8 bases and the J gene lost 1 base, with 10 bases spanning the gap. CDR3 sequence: CASLFGGTDTQYF. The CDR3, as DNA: TGTGCCAGCCTCTTCGGGGGCACAGATACGCAGTATTTT.

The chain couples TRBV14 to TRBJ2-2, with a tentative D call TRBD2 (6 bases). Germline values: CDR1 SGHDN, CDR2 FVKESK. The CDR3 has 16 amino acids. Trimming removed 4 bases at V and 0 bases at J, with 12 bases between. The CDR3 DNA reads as TGTGCCAGCAGCCCGACTAGTTTAGCGAACACCGGGGAGCTGTTTTTT. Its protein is CASSPTSLANTGELFF.

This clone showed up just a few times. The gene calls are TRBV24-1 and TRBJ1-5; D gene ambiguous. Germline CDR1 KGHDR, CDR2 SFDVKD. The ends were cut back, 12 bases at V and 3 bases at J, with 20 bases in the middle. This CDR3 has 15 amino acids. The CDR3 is CARTDHGSLNQPQHF. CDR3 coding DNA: TGTGCCCGAACAGATCACGGTTCCCTCAATCAGCCCCAGCATTTT.

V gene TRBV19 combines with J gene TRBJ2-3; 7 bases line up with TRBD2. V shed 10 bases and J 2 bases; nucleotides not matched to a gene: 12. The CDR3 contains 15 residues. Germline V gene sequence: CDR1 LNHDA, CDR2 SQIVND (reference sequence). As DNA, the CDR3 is TGTGCCACTACAGTAGGGGCGGGGGACACAGATACGCAGTATTTT. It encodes CATTVGAGDTDTQYF.

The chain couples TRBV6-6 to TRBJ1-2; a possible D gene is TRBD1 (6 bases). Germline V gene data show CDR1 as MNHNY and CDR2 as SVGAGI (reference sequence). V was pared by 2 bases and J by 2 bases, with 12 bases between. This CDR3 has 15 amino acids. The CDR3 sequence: CASSYPGTPNYGYTF. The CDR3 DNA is TGTGCCAGCAGTTACCCCGGGACACCCAACTATGGCTACACCTTC.

The CDR3 nucleotides read TGCAGCGTTGGGGGGTTTGGGACAGCCAATTACCAAGAGACCCAGTACTTC. This encodes CSVGGFGTANYQETQYF. This sequence joins TRBV29-1 and TRBJ2-5; TRBD1 agrees at 7 bases. The CDR3 length is 17 residues. CDR1 is SQVTM and CDR2 is ANQGSEA in the germline V gene. The trim removed 4 bases at V and 0 bases at J, leaving 14 bases unmatched.

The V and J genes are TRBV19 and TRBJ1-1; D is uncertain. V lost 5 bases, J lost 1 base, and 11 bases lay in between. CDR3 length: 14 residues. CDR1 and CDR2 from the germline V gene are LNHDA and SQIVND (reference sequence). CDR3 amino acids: CASSPNRGNTEAFF. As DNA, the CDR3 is TGTGCCAGTAGTCCCAACCGGGGGAACACTGAAGCTTTCTTT.

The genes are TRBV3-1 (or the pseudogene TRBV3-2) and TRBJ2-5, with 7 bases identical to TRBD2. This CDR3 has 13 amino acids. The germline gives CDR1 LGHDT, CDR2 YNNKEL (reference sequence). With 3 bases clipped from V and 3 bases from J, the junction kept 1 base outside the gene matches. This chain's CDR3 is CASSQGLKETQYF. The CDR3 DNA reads TGTGCCAGCAGCCAGGGACTAAAAGAGACCCAGTACTTC.

CDR3 in DNA: TGTGCCAGCAGCCGACCGGACAGGCCCTCGGGGGGCTACACCTTC. It encodes CASSRPDRPSGGYTF. The chain joins TRBV5-4 to TRBJ1-2, with TRBD1 matching over 7 bases. The trim removed 4 bases at V and 8 bases at J, leaving 14 bases unmatched. The CDR3 runs 15 residues. CDR1 is SGHNT and CDR2 is YYREEE in the germline V gene (reference sequence).

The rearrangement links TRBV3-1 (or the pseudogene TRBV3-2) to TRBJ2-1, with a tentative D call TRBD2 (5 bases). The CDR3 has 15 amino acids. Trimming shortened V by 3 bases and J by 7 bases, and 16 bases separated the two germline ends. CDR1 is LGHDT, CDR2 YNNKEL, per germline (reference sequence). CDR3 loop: CASSQTLVGGNEQFF. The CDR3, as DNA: TGTGCCAGCAGCCAGACACTAGTCGGAGGTAATGAGCAGTTCTTC.